This T cell receptor beta chain was captured in a study of cytomegalovirus exposure and HLA in healthy donors. Study-wide results and limits: It was confirmed in vitro that a few of the CMV-associated chains were specific for CMV antigens.

The CDR3 runs 14 residues. V was shortened by 5 bases and J by 1 base, with 11 bases between the two germline ends. CDR1 and CDR2 (germline): SGHVS, FQNEAQ. Measured with immunoSEQ multiplex PCR; TCRdb has only the in-frame clones, and not every one. This sample yields 130,000 or so clones, of which roughly nine tenths are seen a single time; around 3.4% belongs to the top ten. For this clone: Its target is not known.

This TCR was recovered from a man younger than 45 in good health and CMV-seronegative. This chain joins TRBV7-8 and TRBJ1-1, with D perhaps TRBD1 (6 bases). Sequenced sample: PBMCs. CDR3 sequence: CASSPRTANTEAFF. The DNA of the CDR3 is TGTGCCAGCAGCCCTCGGACAGCGAACACTGAAGCTTTCTTT.